Presented here are 3 T cell receptor beta chains from one specimen sequenced in a study of PD-1 blockade in classical Hodgkin lymphoma. Each patient relapsed following autologous stem cell transplantation, and prior brentuximab vedotin exposure differed. Clones were read by immunoSEQ multiplex PCR, and TCRdb kept only the in-frame ones, dropping some. This table has some 63,000 clones, 90% appearing once. The sequencing here drew on peripheral blood mononuclear cells (PBMCs), taken at baseline. The receptors shown here come from a human donor with classical Hodgkin lymphoma.

This chain uses TRBV4-2 with TRBJ1-5, with D unclear. Germline lookup yields CDR1 LGHNA and CDR2 YNFKEQ. This CDR3 is built from 17 residues. V gave up 0 bases and J gave up 0 bases, with 12 bases separating them. CDR3 DNA sequence: TGTGCCAGCAGCCAAGAGTGGACGGATTATAGCAATCAGCCCCAGCATTTT. Encoded protein: CASSQEWTDYSNQPQHF.

The chain recombines TRBV11-1 with TRBJ2-3; D gene uncertain. The length of the CDR3 is 13 residues. Trimming shortened V by 5 bases and J by 6 bases, and 12 bases separated the two germline ends. Germline CDR1 and CDR2: SGHAT and FQDESV (reference sequence). Here the CDR3 reads CASSNPLGDTQYF. Written as DNA, the CDR3 is TGTGCCAGCAGCAACCCCCTCGGTGATACGCAGTATTTT.

The chain is built from TRBV5-6 and TRBJ1-2; 9 bases line up with TRBD1. The germline V gene has CDR1 SGHDT and CDR2 YYEEEE. The CDR3 is made up of 15 amino acids. The ends lost 2 bases at V and 4 bases at J; junction bases unmatched: 6. The CDR3 loop reads CASSLYRGRIYGYTF. CDR3 in DNA: TGTGCCAGCAGCTTATACAGGGGGCGTATCTATGGCTACACCTTC.